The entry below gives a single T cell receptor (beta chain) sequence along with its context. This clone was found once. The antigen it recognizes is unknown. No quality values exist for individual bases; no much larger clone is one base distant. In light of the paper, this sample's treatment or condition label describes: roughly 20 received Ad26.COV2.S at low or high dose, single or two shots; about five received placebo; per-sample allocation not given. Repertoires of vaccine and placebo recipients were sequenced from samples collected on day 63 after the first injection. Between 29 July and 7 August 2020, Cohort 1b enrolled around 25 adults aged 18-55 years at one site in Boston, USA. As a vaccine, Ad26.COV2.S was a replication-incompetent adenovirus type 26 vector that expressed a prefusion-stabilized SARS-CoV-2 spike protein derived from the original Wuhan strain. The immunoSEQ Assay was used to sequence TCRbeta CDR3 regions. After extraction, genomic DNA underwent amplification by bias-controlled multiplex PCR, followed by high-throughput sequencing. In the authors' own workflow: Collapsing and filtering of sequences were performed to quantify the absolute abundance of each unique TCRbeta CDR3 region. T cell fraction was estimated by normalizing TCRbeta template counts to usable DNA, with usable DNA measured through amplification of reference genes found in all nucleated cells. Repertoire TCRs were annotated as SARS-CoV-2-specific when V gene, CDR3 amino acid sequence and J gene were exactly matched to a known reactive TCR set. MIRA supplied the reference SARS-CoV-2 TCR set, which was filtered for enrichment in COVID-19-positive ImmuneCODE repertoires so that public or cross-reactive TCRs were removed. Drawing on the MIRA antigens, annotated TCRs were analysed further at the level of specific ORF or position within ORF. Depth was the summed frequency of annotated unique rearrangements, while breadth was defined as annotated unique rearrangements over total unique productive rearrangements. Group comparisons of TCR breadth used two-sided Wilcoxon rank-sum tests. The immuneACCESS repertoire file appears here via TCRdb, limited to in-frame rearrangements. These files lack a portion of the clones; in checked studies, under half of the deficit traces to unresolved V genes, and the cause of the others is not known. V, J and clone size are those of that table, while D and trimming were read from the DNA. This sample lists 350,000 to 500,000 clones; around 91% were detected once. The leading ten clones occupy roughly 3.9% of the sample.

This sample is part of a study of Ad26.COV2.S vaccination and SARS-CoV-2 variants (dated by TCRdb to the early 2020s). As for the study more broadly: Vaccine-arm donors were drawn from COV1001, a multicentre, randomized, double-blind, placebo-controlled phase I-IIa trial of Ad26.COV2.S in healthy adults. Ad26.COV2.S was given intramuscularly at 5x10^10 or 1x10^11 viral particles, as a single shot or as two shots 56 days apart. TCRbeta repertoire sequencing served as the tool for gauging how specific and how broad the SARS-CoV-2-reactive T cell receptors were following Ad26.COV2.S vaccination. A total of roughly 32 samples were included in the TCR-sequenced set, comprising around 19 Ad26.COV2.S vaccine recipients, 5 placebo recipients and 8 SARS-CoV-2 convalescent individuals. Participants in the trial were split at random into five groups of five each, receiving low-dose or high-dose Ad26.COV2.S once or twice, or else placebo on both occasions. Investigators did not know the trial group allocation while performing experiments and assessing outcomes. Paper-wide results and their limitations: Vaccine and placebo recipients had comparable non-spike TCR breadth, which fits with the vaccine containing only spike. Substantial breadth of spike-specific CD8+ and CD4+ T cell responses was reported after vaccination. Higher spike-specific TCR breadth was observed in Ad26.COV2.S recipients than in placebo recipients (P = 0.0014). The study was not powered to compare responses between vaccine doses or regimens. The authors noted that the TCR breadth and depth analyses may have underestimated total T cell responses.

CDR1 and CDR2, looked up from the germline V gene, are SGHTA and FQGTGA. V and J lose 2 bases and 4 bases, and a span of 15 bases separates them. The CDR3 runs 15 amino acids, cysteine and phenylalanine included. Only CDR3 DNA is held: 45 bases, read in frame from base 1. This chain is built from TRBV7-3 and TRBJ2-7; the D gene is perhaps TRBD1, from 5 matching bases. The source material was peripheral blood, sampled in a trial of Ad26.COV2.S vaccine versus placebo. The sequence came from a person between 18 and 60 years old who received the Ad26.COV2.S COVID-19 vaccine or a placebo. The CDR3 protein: CASSLGAGSLYEQYF. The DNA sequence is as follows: TGTGCCAGCAGCTTAGGGGCAGGTAGCCTATACGAGCAGTACTTC. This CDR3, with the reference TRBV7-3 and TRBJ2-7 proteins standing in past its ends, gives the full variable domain GAGVSQTPSNKVTEKGKYVELRCDPISGHTALYWYRQSLGQGPEFLIYFQGTGAADDSGLPNDRFFAVRPEGSVSTLKIQRTERGDSAVYLCASSLGAGSLYEQYFGPGTRLTVT.